This T cell receptor (beta chain) was recorded in a study of cytomegalovirus exposure and HLA in healthy donors. V was clipped by 0 bases and J by 10 bases; unmatched bases: 10. This CDR3 has 16 residues. Germline CDR1 is LGHNA and CDR2 is YNFKEQ. To note about this clone: Its specificity is not known.

Points from the study as a whole: A missense DCLRE1C variant was associated with V- and J-gene trimming of TCR beta chains in a later analysis, and an independent cohort replicated the association. One later analysis reportedly identified an Asian-associated ancestry cluster that showed fewer N-insertions than the roughly 600-donor mean. V segments that were indistinguishable, TRBV6-2 and TRBV6-3 among them, were omitted from analysis. CMV serostatus stood as the only immune exposure information on hand.

PCR primers comprised 60 Vbeta and 13 Jbeta primers. Here immunoSEQ multiplex PCR was the method, and the copy in TCRdb shows in-frame clones only, minus some. Of over 75,000 clones listed, roughly 80% are singletons. Sequenced input: PBMCs. V gene TRBV4-2 combines with J gene TRBJ2-1; 9 bases are a match to TRBD2. The TCR originated in a young man in good health and CMV-seropositive. DNA for the CDR3: TGTGCCAGCAGCCAAGACGGGGTAGCGGGAGTCGAGGAGCAGTTCTTC. Translated, it gives CASSQDGVAGVEEQFF.